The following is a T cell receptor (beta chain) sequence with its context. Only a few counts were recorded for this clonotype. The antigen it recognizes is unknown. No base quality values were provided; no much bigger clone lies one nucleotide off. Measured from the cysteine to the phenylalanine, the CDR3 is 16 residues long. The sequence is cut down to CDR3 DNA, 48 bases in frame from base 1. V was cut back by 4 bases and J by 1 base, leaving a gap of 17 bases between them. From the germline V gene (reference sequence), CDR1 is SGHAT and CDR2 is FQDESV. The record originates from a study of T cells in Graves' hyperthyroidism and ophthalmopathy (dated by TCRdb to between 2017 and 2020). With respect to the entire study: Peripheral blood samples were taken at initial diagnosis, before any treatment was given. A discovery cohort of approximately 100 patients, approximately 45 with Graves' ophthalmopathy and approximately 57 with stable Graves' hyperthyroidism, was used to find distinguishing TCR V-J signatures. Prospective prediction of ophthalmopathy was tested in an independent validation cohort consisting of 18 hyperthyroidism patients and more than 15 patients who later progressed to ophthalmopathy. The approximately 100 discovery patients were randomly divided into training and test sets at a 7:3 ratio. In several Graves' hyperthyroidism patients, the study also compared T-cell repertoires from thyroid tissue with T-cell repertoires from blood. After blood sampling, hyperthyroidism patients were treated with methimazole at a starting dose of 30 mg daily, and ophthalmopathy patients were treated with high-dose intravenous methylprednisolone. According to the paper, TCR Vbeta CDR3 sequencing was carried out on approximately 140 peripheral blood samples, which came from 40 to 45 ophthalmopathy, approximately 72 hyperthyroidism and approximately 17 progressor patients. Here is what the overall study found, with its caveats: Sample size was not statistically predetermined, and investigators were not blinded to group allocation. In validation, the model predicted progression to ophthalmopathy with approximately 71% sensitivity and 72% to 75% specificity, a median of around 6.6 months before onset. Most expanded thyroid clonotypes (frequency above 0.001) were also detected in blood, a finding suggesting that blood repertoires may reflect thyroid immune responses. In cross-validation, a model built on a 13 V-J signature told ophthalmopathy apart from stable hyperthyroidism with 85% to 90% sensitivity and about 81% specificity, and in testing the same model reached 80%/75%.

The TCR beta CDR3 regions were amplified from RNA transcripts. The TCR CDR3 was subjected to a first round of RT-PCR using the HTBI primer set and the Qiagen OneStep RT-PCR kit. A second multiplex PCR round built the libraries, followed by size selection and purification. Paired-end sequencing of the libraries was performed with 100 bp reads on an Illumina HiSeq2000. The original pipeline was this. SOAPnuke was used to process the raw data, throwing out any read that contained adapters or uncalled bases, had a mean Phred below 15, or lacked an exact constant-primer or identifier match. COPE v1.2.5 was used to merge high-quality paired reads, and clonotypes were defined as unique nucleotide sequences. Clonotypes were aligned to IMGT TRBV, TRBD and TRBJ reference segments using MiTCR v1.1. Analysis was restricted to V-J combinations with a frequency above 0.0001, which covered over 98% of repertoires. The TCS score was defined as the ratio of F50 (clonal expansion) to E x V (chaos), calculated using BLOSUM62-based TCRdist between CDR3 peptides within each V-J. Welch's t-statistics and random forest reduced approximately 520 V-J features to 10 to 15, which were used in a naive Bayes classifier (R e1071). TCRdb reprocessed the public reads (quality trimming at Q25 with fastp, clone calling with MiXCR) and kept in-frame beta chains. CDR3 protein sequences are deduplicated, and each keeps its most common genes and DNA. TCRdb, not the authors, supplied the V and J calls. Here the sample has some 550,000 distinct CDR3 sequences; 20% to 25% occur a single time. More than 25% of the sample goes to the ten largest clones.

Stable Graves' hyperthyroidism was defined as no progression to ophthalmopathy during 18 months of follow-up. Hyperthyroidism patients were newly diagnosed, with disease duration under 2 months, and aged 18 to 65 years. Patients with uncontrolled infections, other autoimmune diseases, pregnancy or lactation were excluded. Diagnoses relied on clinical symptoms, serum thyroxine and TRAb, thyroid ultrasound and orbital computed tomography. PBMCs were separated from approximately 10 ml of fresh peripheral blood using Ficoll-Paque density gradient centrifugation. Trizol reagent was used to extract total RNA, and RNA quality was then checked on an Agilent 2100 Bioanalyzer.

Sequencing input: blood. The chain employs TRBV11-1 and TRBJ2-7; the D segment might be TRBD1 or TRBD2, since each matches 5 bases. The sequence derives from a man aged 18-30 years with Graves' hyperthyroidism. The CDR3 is CASSSRDRTPSYEQYF. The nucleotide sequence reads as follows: TGTGCCAGCAGCTCCAGGGACCGGACGCCTTCCTACGAGCAGTACTTC.